The sequence of this TCR beta chain was determined in a study of T cell responses to AZD1222 COVID-19 vaccine. Libraries were prepared by immunoSEQ multiplex PCR; TCRdb keeps only in-frame clonotypes and omits some of them. This sample has approximately 140,000 clones, with just over 90% found just once. As for this clone: Its matching antigen is unknown.

The germline gives CDR1 MGHRA, CDR2 YSYEKL. The CDR3 loop spans 17 amino acids. V was trimmed by 1 base and J by 0 bases, leaving 13 bases between them. Study results and limitations: Most donors were white British, females outnumbered males, and clonal diversity was possibly underestimated. Repertoire sampling was restricted to post-peak T cell response timepoints.

The sequence came from an adult in good health. Material: peripheral blood, obtained on day 0 of AZD1222 vaccination. V is TRBV4-1 and J is TRBJ1-3, with a possible D match to TRBD1 (6 bases). The CDR3 region is CASSQATGPSSGNTIYF. As DNA, the CDR3 is TGCGCCAGCAGCCAAGCCACAGGGCCCAGCTCTGGAAACACCATATATTTT.